The rows below give T cell receptor beta chains drawn from one sample of a study of CD8+ T cells in alopecia areata. Data came from immunoSEQ multiplex PCR; TCRdb stores just in-frame clones and leaves some out. The data contain under 150,000 clones, around three fifths of them seen just once; the ten biggest clones take up 3% to 4%. This sample comprised CD4+ T cells sorted from blood, obtained at week 24, from a patient treated with tofacitinib. These receptors all stem from a human donor with alopecia areata. The CDR3 runs from the conserved cysteine through the conserved F or W. D genes are given only for firm matches. Only some rows state a clone size, as once, few, many or a class for expanded clones.

CDR3nt,CDR3aa,d_gene,j_gene,v_gene,abundance
TGTGCCAGCAGCTTACGGTGGGGGCTTGACTCTGGAAACACCATATATTTT,CASSLRWGLDSGNTIYF,NA,TRBJ1-3,TRBV7-2,NA
TGTGCCAGCACCCTCACAGATACGCAGTATTTT,CASTLTDTQYF,NA,TRBJ2-3,TRBV6-6,few
TGCAGCGTTGACAGGGCGCTGGGCTACACCTTC,CSVDRALGYTF,NA,TRBJ1-2,TRBV29-1,few
TGTGCCAGCAGCTGGGGACAGGCGAATTCACCCCTCCACTTT,CASSWGQANSPLHF,TRBD1,TRBJ1-6,TRBV5-4,NA
TGTGCCACCAGCAGAGGAGGCGGGTACAATGAGCAGTTCTTC,CATSRGGGYNEQFF,NA,TRBJ2-1,TRBV15,NA
TGTGCCAGCAGGCTAAACAATGAGCAGTTCTTC,CASRLNNEQFF,NA,TRBJ2-1,TRBV6-6,medium-sized
TGTGCCAGCCGGGGCTCTATCGCTATGGGACCGAACTATGGCTACACCTTC,CASRGSIAMGPNYGYTF,NA,TRBJ1-2,TRBV2,NA
TGCGCCAGCAGCCAAGAAGGGGCAGGGAGATATGGCTACACCTTC,CASSQEGAGRYGYTF,NA,TRBJ1-2,TRBV4-3,NA
TGTGCCAGCAGCTTAGGAGGTTCATCTTTTTCACCCCTCCACTTT,CASSLGGSSFSPLHF,NA,TRBJ1-6,TRBV7-9,few
TGCGCCAGCAGCCAAGATCTACAGGGGGCCTGGAACATTCAGTACTTC,CASSQDLQGAWNIQYF,TRBD1,TRBJ2-4,TRBV4-3,few
TGCGCCAGCGCTTGCGCTACCTCAGGGGGGATGAACACTGAAGCTTTCTTT,CASACATSGGMNTEAFF,TRBD1,TRBJ1-1,TRBV23-1,NA
TGCGCCAGCAGCTTGGCCGGATCCTACGAGCAGTACTTC,CASSLAGSYEQYF,NA,TRBJ2-7,TRBV5-1,NA
TGTGCCAGCAGCCCCGGGACGCACGACAATGAGCAGTTCTTC,CASSPGTHDNEQFF,NA,TRBJ2-1,TRBV11-1,NA
TGTGCCACCAGCTCACGGGCACTACCAGACGCAGATACGCAGTATTTT,CATSSRALPDADTQYF,NA,TRBJ2-3,TRBV15,few
TGTGCCAGCAGCTCCCCCGGGCACTGGGAGACCCAGTACTTC,CASSSPGHWETQYF,NA,TRBJ2-5,TRBV11-2,NA
TGTGCCACCAGCCCACGACAGGGACCCAACGTCCTGACTTTC,CATSPRQGPNVLTF,TRBD1,TRBJ2-6,TRBV15,NA
TGCAGCGCTGGACAGGGAAAAACTGAAGCTTTCTTT,CSAGQGKTEAFF,TRBD1,TRBJ1-1,TRBV29-1,NA